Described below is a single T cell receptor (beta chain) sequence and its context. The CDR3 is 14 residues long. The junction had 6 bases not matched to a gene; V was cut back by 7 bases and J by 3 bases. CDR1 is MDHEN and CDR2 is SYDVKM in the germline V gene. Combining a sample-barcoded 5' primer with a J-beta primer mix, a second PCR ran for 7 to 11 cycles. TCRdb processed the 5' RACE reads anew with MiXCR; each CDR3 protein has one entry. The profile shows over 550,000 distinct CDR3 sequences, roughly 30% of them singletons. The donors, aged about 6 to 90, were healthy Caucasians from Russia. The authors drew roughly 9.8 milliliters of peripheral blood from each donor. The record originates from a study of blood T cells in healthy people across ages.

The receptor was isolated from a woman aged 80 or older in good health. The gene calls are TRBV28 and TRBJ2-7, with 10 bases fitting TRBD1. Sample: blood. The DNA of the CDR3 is TGTGCCAGCAAAGCGGGACAGGGGTTCTACGAGCAGTACTTC. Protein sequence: CASKAGQGFYEQYF.